This TCR beta chain was recovered during a study of immune evolution from preneoplasia to lung adenocarcinoma. Regarding the study as a whole: Later-stage lesions seemingly showed higher T cell density and diversity than normal lung. Normal lung had the highest top T cell clone frequencies.

Regarding this clone: What it binds is unknown.

Resections took place in Japan or China from the mid-2010s to the late 2010s. H&E slides confirmed each diagnosis, reviewed by two pathologists independently. Libraries were prepared by immunoSEQ multiplex PCR; TCRdb keeps only in-frame clonotypes and omits some of them. The sample has around 3,200 clones; around three quarters are singletons. V lost 0 bases to trimming and J lost 8 bases, with 11 bases between them. The CDR3 covers 14 residues. CDR1 is LGHNA and CDR2 is YNFKEQ in the germline V gene. V is TRBV4-2 and J is TRBJ2-1, with no clear D. Input material: FFPE adjacent normal lung tissue. The sequence came from a donor older than 65 with lung adenocarcinoma. This chain's CDR3 is CASSQDSGWDEQFF. CDR3 coding DNA: TGTGCCAGCAGCCAAGATTCCGGTTGGGATGAGCAGTTCTTC.